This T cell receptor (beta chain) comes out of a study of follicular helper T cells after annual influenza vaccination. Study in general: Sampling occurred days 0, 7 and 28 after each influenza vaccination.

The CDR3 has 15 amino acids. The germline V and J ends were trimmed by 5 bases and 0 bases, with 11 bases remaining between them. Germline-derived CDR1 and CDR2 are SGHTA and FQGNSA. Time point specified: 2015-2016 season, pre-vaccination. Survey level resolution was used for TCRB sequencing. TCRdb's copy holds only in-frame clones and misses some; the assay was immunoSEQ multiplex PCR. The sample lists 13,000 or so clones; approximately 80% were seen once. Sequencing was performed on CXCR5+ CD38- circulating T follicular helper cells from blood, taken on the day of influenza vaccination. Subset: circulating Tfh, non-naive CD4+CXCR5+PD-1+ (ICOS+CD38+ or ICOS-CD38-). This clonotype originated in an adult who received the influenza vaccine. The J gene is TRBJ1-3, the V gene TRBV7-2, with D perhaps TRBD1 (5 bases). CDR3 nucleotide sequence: TGTGCCAGCAGCCCGGCTCAGGGCTCTGGAAACACCATATATTTT. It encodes CASSPAQGSGNTIYF.